Shown below are 18 T cell receptor beta chains from a single sample sequenced in a study of T cell responses to AZD1222 COVID-19 vaccine. Measured with immunoSEQ multiplex PCR; TCRdb has only the in-frame clones, and not every one. The sample includes under 150,000 clones, about 90% of them seen just once. The sample was peripheral blood, taken on day 0 of MenACWY control vaccination. The receptor source for this set is an adult in good health.

V usage is TRBV6-4 and J usage is TRBJ1-3; no firm D call. The V end was cut by 0 bases, the J end by 4 bases, with 4 bases between. CDR3 length: 13 residues. Germline CDR1 is MRHNA and CDR2 is SNTAGT. The CDR3 loop reads CASSDSGGNTIYF. As DNA, the CDR3 is TGTGCCAGCAGTGACTCGGGGGGAAACACCATATATTTT.

The CDR3 DNA follows: TGTGCCAGCAGTGCCACAGGGGCGACCCAGTACTTC. Amino acids: CASSATGATQYF. This chain joins TRBV12-3 or TRBV12-4 and TRBJ2-5; 7 nucleotides match TRBD1. With V trimmed by 5 bases and J by 7 bases, 4 bases remained unmatched. The CDR3 extends over 12 amino acids.

The rearrangement joins TRBV11-2 to TRBJ1-2; D not certain. Germline loops: CDR1 SGHAT, CDR2 FQNNGV. CDR3 length equals 17 residues. V dropped 0 bases and J dropped 4 bases, with 18 bases sitting between them. The CDR3 DNA sequence: TGTGCCAGCAGCTTAGATCGAAGGGCAGTTTCGATCTATGGCTACACCTTC. Amino acids: CASSLDRRAVSIYGYTF.

V gene TRBV29-1 combines with J gene TRBJ2-1, with D hard to call. V was cut by 6 bases and J by 2 bases, with 14 bases left in between. The CDR3 is 14 amino acids. Germline CDR1 SQVTM, CDR2 ANQGSEA. The CDR3 DNA is TGCAGCGTCCTGGGTAGGAACACCTACAATGAGCAGTTCTTC. Its translation: CSVLGRNTYNEQFF.

This chain joins TRBV19 and TRBJ1-1; D is uncertain. Germline lookup yields CDR1 LNHDA and CDR2 SQIVND (reference sequence). This CDR3 is built from 15 residues. Trimming removed 3 bases from V and 4 bases from J, with 15 bases in between. CDR3 coding DNA: TGTGCCAGTAGTATCCCTCGCGTTGCTGGCACTGAAGCTTTCTTT. It encodes CASSIPRVAGTEAFF.

The J gene is TRBJ2-1, the V gene TRBV7-8; 9 positions agree with TRBD2. This CDR3 is 17 amino acids long. Per the germline V gene, CDR1 is SGHVS and CDR2 is FQNEAQ. Trimming removed 1 base from V and 2 bases from J; junction bases left unmatched: 6. CDR3 in amino acids: CASSLGLLAGPYNEQFF. The CDR3 DNA sequence: TGTGCCAGCAGCTTAGGGCTGCTAGCGGGACCCTACAATGAGCAGTTCTTC.

The rearrangement joins TRBV2 to TRBJ1-2, with TRBD1 matching over 10 bases. CDR3 length equals 15 residues. With 0 bases clipped from V and 7 bases from J, the junction kept 5 bases outside the gene matches. Germline V gives CDR1 SNHLY, CDR2 FYNNEI. The CDR3 DNA reads as TGTGCCAGCAGTGAAGCCAGACAGGGGGCGCGTGGCTACACCTTC. This sequence encodes CASSEARQGARGYTF.

The chain uses TRBV9 and TRBJ2-7; 10 bases are shared with TRBD1. The J segment lost 0 bases and the V segment lost 4 bases, leaving 7 bases of the junction unmatched. CDR1 is SGDLS, CDR2 YYNGEE, per germline. CDR3 length equals 16 residues. The CDR3: CASSPMGQGSSYEQYF. CDR3 bases: TGTGCCAGCAGCCCGATGGGACAGGGGAGCTCCTACGAGCAGTACTTC.

A single count supports this clone. CDR3 residues: CASSLGGPSPLHF. DNA of the CDR3: TGTGCCAGCAGCTTAGGGGGTCCTTCACCCCTCCACTTT. The chain recombines TRBV11-2 with TRBJ1-6; D call uncertain. The CDR3 has 13 amino acids. V lost 1 base and J 9 bases, leaving 7 bases between the germline ends. Germline loops: CDR1 SGHAT, CDR2 FQNNGV.

The chain recombines TRBV28 with TRBJ1-2; D unclear. The CDR3 covers 12 residues. V was cut by 1 base and J by 8 bases, with 8 bases left in between. Germline CDR1 is MDHEN and CDR2 is SYDVKM. The CDR3 here is CASSLSTGGYTF. Written as DNA, the CDR3 is TGTGCCAGCAGTTTATCCACCGGGGGCTACACCTTC.

This clone was detected a few times. The chain has TRBV9 and TRBJ1-1, with a weak D call TRBD1 (6 bases). V was cut by 4 bases and J by 3 bases, with 10 bases left in between. Per germline, CDR1 SGDLS and CDR2 YYNGEE. The CDR3 extends over 13 amino acids. CDR3 amino acids: CASSPPGDTEAFF. As DNA, the CDR3 is TGTGCCAGCAGCCCTCCAGGGGACACTGAAGCTTTCTTT.

In its sample, this clone was seen a few times. This chain connects TRBV28 to TRBJ2-4; maybe TRBD1 (6 bases). In germline, CDR1 is MDHEN, CDR2 SYDVKM. V lost 5 bases, J lost 0 bases, and 23 bases lay in between. The CDR3 is 19 amino acids. The CDR3 bases are TGTGCCAGCAGTCCAGATATACTCACAGGGAGAGTAGCCAAAAACATTCAGTACTTC. Translation: CASSPDILTGRVAKNIQYF.

As for this clone: A read error may account for a junction end that differs from germline. As DNA, the CDR3 is TGTGCCAGCAGGATCGGGACGGCCCGAGTAAGCTTT. Its protein is CASRIGTARVSF. V usage is TRBV6-5 and J usage is TRBJ1-1, with D maybe TRBD1 (5 bases). The CDR3 loop spans 12 amino acids. Germline V CDR1 and CDR2: MNHEY, SVGAGI.

The J gene is TRBJ2-7, the V gene TRBV2; D not resolved. Germline V CDR1 and CDR2: SNHLY, FYNNEI. Trimming cost V 5 bases and J 4 bases, with 3 bases left between them. The CDR3 runs to 10 residues. In DNA form, the CDR3 reads TGTGCCAGCAGTATTTACGAGCAGTACTTC. Translation: CASSIYEQYF.

The chain couples TRBV12-3 or TRBV12-4 to TRBJ2-2, with a possible D match to TRBD2 (5 bases). V dropped 6 bases and J dropped 6 bases, with 11 bases sitting between them. The CDR3 extends over 13 amino acids. CDR3 sequence reads: CASSPRLPGELFF. CDR3 sequence (DNA): TGTGCCAGCAGCCCCCGACTACCCGGGGAGCTGTTTTTT.

J is TRBJ2-3 and V is TRBV3-1 (or the pseudogene TRBV3-2), with 7 nucleotides matching TRBD2. Germline V CDR1 and CDR2: LGHDT, YNNKEL (reference sequence). V dropped 1 base and J dropped 4; count of bases not matched to a gene: 8. This CDR3 comprises 16 residues. The CDR3: CASSQGVAGVPDTQYF. The CDR3 nucleotides are TGTGCCAGCAGCCAAGGGGTTGCGGGAGTTCCAGATACGCAGTATTTT.

DNA of the CDR3: TGTGCCAGCAGTTTGTCAACTAGCGGAACCACAGATACGCAGTATTTT. This gives the protein CASSLSTSGTTDTQYF. This rearrangement joins TRBV28 to TRBJ2-3; 8 bases agree with TRBD2. This CDR3 spans 16 amino acids. V shed 3 bases, J shed 2 bases, and the junction held 7 bases outside the gene matches. Germline assignment: CDR1 MDHEN and CDR2 SYDVKM.

The chain joins TRBV29-1 to TRBJ2-7; tentatively, D is TRBD1 or TRBD2 (5 bases each). Deletions cut 1 base from V and 3 bases from J, with 10 bases between. CDR1 SQVTM and CDR2 ANQGSEA come from the germline V gene. The CDR3 contains 13 residues. CDR3 loop: CSVEVWDRYEQYF. The CDR3, as DNA: TGCAGCGTTGAAGTTTGGGACCGCTACGAGCAGTACTTC.